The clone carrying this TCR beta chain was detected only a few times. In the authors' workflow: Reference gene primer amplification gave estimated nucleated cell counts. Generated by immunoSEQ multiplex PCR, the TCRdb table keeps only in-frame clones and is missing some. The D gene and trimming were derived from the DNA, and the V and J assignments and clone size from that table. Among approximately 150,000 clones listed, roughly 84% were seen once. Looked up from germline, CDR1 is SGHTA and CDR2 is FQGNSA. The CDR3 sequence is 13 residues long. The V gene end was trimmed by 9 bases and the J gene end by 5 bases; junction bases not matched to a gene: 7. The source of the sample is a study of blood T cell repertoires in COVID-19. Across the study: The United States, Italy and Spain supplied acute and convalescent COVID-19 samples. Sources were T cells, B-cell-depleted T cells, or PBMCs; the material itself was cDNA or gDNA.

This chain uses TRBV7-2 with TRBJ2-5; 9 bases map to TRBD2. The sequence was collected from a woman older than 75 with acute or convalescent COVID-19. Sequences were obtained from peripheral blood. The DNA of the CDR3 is TGTGCCAGTGGCCAGGGACTAGCTGAGACCCAGTACTTC. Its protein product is CASGQGLAETQYF.